This entry features one TCR beta chain sequence. This CDR3 has 14 amino acids. Trimming removed 3 bases at V and 4 bases at J, with 12 bases between. Germline V gives CDR1 SQVTM, CDR2 ANQGSEA. The data belong to a study of T-cell reconstitution after alpha-beta-depleted transplantation in children. Preparing the TCRbeta library involved the use of unique molecular identifiers. Each CDR3 protein gets one entry after TCRdb re-called the PCR reads with MiXCR. Of about 400,000 distinct CDR3 sequences in the sample, about an eighth were seen once. The chain uses TRBV29-1 and TRBJ2-2; no clear D. The TCR originated in a human donor who donated a stem cell graft to a child with Fanconi anemia. Sequencing was performed on PBMCs, taken from the stem cell graft. CDR3 coding DNA: TGCAGCGTTGATCGCCTAGAGGCCACCGGGGAGCTGTTTTTT. As protein: CSVDRLEATGELFF.